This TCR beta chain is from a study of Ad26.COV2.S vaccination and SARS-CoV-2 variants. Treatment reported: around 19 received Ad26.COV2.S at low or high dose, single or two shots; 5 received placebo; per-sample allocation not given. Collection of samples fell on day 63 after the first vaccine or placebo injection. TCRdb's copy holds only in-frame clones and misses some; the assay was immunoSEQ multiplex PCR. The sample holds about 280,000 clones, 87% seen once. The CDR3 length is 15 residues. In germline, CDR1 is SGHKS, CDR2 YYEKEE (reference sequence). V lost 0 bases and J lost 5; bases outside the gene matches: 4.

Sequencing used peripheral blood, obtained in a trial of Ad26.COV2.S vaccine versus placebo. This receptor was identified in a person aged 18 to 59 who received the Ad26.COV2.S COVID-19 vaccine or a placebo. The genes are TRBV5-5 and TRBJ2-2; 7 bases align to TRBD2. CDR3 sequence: CASSLALAATGELFF. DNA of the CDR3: TGTGCCAGCAGCTTGGCCCTAGCGGCGACCGGGGAGCTGTTTTTT. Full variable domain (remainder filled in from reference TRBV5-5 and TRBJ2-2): DAGVTQSPTHLIKTRGQQVTLRCSPISGHKSVSWYQQVLGQGPQFIFQYYEKEERGRGNFPDRFSARQFPNYSSELNVNALLLGDSALYLCASSLALAATGELFFGEGSRLTVL.